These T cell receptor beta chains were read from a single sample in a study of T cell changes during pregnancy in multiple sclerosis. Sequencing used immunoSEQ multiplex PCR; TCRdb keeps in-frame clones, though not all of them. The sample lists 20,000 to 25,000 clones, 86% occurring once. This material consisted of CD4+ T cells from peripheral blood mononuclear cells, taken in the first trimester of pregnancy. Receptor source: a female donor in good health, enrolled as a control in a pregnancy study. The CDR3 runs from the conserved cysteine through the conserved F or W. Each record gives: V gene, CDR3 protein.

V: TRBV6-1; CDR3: CASSESPGSSGNTIYF
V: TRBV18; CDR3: CASSLRSGGSEQFF
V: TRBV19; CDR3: CASSRRDRGGETQYF
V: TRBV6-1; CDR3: CASSEVHPTQYF
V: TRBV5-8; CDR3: CASSLGQGVSPLHF
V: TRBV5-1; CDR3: CASRYTSVGETQYF
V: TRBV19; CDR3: CASSDRVGTYEQYF
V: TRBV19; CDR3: CASSRGGTGISYEQYF
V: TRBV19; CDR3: CASSIANREPQYF
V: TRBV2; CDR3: CASSVSSGTGYEKLFF
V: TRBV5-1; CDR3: CASSLEGVEQYF
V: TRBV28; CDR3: CASSLSGTGGYEQYF
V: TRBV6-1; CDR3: CASREEGLAGPTAYNEQFF
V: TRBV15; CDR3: CATTPMTGSSYNEQFF
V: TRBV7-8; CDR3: CASSLDTTSGSSYEQYF
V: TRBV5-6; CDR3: CASSLGQGMINQPQHF
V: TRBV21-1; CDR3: CASIPIGKNTGELFF
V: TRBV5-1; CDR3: CASSLGGGGGTEAFF
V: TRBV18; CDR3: CASSPGFGRGAEDTQYF
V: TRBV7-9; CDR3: CASSLDRGHQPQHF
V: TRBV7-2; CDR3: CASSFALGSEQFF
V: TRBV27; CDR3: CASSSWGENTEAFF
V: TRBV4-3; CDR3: CASSQGIRDNQPQHF
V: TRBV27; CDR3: CATITSNYEQYF
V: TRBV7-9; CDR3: CASSFQVNTEAFF
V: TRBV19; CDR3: CASSMIQGSDGYTF
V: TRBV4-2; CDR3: CASSQEPAVRNEQFF
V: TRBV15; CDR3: CATSRDRVGGYTF
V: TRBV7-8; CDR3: CASSLRVSYEQYF
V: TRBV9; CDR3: CASSAQGDTSTDTQYF
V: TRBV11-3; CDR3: CASSPSGTSGTDTQYF
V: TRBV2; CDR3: CASSEARYDDTEAFF